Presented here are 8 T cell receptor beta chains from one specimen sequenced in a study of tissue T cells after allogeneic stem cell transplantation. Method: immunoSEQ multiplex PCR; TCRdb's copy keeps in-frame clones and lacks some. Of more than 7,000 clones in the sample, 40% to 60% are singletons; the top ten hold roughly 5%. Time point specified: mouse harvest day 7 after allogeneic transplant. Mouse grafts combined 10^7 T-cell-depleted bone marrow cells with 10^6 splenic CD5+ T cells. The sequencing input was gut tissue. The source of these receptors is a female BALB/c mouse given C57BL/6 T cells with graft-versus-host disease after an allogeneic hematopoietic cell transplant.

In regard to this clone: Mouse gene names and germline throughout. The DNA read from the CDR3 is TGCACCTGCAGTGGACAGGGGAGGGGAAATACGCTCTAT. Translation gives CTCSGQGRGNTLY. The whole CDR3 is CTCSGQGRGNTLYF. This chain connects TRBV1 to TRBJ1-3; 8 bases align to TRBD1. The observed sequence ends 1 residue before the CDR3 terminus, with the missing tail filled in from the germline J gene. Looked up from germline, CDR1 is NSQYPW and CDR2 is LRSPGD (reference sequence). Trimming at V came to 4 bases and at J to 4 bases, leaving 3 bases not matched to a gene. CDR3 length equals 14 residues. The variable domain in full, with the rest retrieved from reference TRBV1 and TRBJ1-3, is VTLLEQNPRWRLVPRGQAVNLRCILKNSQYPWMSWYQQDLQKQLQWLFTLRSPGDKEVKSLPGADYLATRVTDTELRLQVANMSQGRTLYCTCSGQGRGNTLYFGEGSRLIVV.

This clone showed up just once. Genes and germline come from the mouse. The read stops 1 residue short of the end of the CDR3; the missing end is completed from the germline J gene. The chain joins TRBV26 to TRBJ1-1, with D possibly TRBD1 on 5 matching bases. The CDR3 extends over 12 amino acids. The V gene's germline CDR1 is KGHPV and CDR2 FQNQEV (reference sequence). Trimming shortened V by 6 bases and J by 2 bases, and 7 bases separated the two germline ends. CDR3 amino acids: CASRRDNTEVFF. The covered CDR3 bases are TGTGCCAGCAGACGGGACAACACAGAAGTCTTC.

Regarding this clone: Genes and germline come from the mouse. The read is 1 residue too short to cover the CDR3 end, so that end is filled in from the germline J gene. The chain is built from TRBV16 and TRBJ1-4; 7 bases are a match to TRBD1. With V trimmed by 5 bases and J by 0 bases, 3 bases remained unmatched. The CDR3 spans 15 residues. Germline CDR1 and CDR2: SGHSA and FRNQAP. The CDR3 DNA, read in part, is TGTGCAAGCAGCCCGGGACAGTTTTCCAACGAAAGATTATTT. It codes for CASSPGQFSNERLF. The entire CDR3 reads CASSPGQFSNERLFF. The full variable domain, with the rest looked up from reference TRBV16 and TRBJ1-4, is NAGVIQTPRHKVTGKGQEATLWCEPISGHSAVFWYRQTIVQGLEFLTYFRNQAPIDDSGMPKERFSAQMPNQSHSTLKIQSTQPQDSAVYLCASSPGQFSNERLFFGHGTKLSVL.

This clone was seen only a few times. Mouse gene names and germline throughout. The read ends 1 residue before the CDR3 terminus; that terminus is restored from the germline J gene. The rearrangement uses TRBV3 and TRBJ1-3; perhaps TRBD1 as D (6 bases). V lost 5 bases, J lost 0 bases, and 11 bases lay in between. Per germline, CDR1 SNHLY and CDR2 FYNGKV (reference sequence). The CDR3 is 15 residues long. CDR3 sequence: CASSPTGTSGNTLYF. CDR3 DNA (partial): TGTGCCAGCAGCCCTACAGGGACTTCTGGAAATACGCTCTAT.

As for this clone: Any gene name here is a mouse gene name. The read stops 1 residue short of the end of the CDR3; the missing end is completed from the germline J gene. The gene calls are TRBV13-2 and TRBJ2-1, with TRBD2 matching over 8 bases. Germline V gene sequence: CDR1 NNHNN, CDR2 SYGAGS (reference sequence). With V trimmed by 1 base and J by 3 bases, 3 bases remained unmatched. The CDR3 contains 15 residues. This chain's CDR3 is CASGDWGGTYAEQFF. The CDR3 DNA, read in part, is TGTGCCAGCGGTGATTGGGGGGGGACCTATGCTGAGCAGTTC.

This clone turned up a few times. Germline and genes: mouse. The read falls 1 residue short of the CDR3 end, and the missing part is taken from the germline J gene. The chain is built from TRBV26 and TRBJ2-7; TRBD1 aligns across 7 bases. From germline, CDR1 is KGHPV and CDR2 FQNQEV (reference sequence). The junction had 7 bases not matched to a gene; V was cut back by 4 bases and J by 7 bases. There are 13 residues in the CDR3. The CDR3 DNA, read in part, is TGTGCCAGCAGTCCCCGGGACAGCGGGGAACAGTAC. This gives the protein CASSPRDSGEQY. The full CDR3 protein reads CASSPRDSGEQYF. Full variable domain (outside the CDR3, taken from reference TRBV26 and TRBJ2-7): NSKVIQTPRYLVKGQGQKAKMRCIPEKGHPVVFWYQQNKNNEFKFLINFQNQEVLQQIDMTEKRFSAECPSNSPCSLEIQSSEAGDSALYLCASSPRDSGEQYFGPGTRLTVL.

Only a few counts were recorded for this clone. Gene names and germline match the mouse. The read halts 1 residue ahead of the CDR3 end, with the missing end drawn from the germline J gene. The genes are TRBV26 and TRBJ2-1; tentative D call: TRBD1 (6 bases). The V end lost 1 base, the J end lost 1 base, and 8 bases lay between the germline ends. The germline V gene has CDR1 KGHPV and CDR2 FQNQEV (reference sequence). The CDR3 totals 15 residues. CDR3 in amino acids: CASSLWTANYAEQFF. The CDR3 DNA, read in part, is TGTGCCAGCAGTCTGTGGACAGCAAACTATGCTGAGCAGTTC.

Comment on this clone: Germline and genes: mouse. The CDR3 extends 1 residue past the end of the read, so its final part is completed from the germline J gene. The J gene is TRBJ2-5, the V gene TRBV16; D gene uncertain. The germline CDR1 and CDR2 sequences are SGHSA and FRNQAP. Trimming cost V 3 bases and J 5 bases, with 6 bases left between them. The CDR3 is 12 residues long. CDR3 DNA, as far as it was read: TGTGCAAGCAGCTTTACAAGAGACACCCAGTAC. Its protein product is CASSFTRDTQY. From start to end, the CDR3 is CASSFTRDTQYF.